Each of the 28 T cell receptor beta chains below was sequenced from the same sample in a study of blood T cell repertoires in COVID-19. TCRdb's copy holds only in-frame clones and misses some; the assay was immunoSEQ multiplex PCR. The sample consists of about 44,000 clones, roughly 84% of them appearing once. The source material was peripheral blood. The receptors here all came from a woman in her seventies with acute or convalescent COVID-19.

The J gene is TRBJ1-3, the V gene TRBV19; D is perhaps TRBD1 (5 bases). Germline V gene sequence: CDR1 LNHDA, CDR2 SQIVND (reference sequence). V dropped 3 bases and J dropped 0 bases, with 9 bases sitting between them. CDR3 length equals 15 residues. The CDR3 nucleotides read TGTGCCAGTAGTATGACAGTGTCCTCTGGAAACACCATATATTTT. It codes for CASSMTVSSGNTIYF.

The J gene is TRBJ1-2, the V gene TRBV6-5, with D unresolved. The V and J ends lost 0 bases and 3 bases respectively, with 11 bases between them. The germline V gene encodes CDR1 MNHEY and CDR2 SVGAGI. The CDR3 length is 15 residues. The CDR3 spells CASSYSREGDYGYTF. In nucleotides, the CDR3 is TGTGCCAGCAGTTACTCGCGGGAGGGTGACTATGGCTACACCTTC.

V is TRBV20-1 and J is TRBJ2-3; 9 bases align to TRBD2. CDR3 length: 14 residues. The junction had 4 bases not matched to a gene; V was cut back by 3 bases and J by 3 bases. Germline assignment: CDR1 DFQATT and CDR2 SNEGSKA (reference sequence). Written as DNA, the CDR3 is TGCAGTGCTAGTGTTACTAGCGGGACAGATACGCAGTATTTT. This gives the protein CSASVTSGTDTQYF.

The chain links TRBV28 to TRBJ1-2, with 9 bases aligning to TRBD1. J lost 1 base, V lost 8 bases, and 5 bases had no gene match. This CDR3 comprises 14 residues. Germline V gene data show CDR1 as MDHEN and CDR2 as SYDVKM. CDR3 DNA: TGTGCCAGCGGGGACAGGGAGTATAACTATGGCTACACCTTC. It codes for CASGDREYNYGYTF.

The J gene is TRBJ2-1, the V gene TRBV5-1, with 7 bases aligning to TRBD2. V gave up 3 bases and J gave up 4 bases; unmatched junction bases: 7. The CDR3 has 15 residues. The germline V gene has CDR1 SGHRS and CDR2 YFSETQ. CDR3 amino acids: CASSSGRAYYNEQFF. CDR3 nucleotides: TGCGCCAGCAGCTCAGGGAGGGCCTATTACAATGAGCAGTTCTTC. The variable domain in full, completed from reference TRBV5-1 and TRBJ2-1, reads KAGVTQTPRYLIKTRGQQVTLSCSPISGHRSVSWYQQTPGQGLQFLFEYFSETQRNKGNFPGRFSGRQFSNSRSEMNVSTLELGDSALYLCASSSGRAYYNEQFFGPGTRLTVL.

The rearrangement links TRBV19 to TRBJ2-5; maybe TRBD1 (6 bases). The CDR3 is made up of 15 amino acids. Trimming pared 1 base from V and 1 base from J, leaving 10 bases between. In germline, CDR1 is LNHDA, CDR2 SQIVND (reference sequence). CDR3 nucleotides: TGTGCCAGTAGTATAGTTGGGGGCTCCCAAGAGACCCAGTACTTC. Amino acid sequence: CASSIVGGSQETQYF.

The rearrangement links TRBV9 to TRBJ1-5; weak D call: TRBD1 (5 bases). Trimming took 4 bases from V and 0 from J, leaving 11 bases between them. CDR1 and CDR2 (germline): SGDLS, YYNGEE. The CDR3 length is 15 residues. CDR3 sequence reads: CASSTRQYSNQPQHF. CDR3 DNA: TGTGCCAGCAGCACCCGACAGTATAGCAATCAGCCCCAGCATTTT.

The chain links TRBV11-3 to TRBJ2-7; perhaps TRBD1 as D (6 bases). The germline V and J ends were trimmed by 6 bases and 6 bases, with 18 bases remaining between them. CDR1 SGHNT and CDR2 YENEEA come from the germline V gene. The CDR3 runs 14 residues. The CDR3 is CASRKQGHGSEQYF. The CDR3 DNA reads TGTGCCAGCAGGAAACAGGGACACGGTAGCGAGCAGTACTTC.

The CDR3 sequence: CATSDLLTRGDEQFF. The CDR3 DNA reads TGTGCCACCAGTGATTTGTTGACCAGAGGCGATGAGCAGTTCTTC. This chain links TRBV24-1 with TRBJ2-1; D gene uncertain. This CDR3 is 15 amino acids long. The germline V gene has CDR1 KGHDR and CDR2 SFDVKD. The germline V and J ends were trimmed by 0 bases and 8 bases, with 13 bases remaining between them.

This clone has only one observation. The chain joins TRBV4-1 to TRBJ2-7, with TRBD2 as a possible D gene (6 bases). With 1 base removed from V and 5 bases from J, the gap between germline ends came to 15 bases. The CDR3 spans 15 residues. Germline V gene sequence: CDR1 MGHRA, CDR2 YSYEKL. This CDR3 reads CASSQVQRAFDEQYF. CDR3 nucleotide sequence: TGCGCCAGCAGCCAAGTTCAGCGGGCCTTTGACGAGCAGTACTTC.

The chain has TRBV9 and TRBJ2-7; D possibly corresponds to TRBD1 (6 bases). V was shortened by 0 bases and J by 1 base, with 11 bases between the two germline ends. Germline V gives CDR1 SGDLS, CDR2 YYNGEE. The length of the CDR3 is 15 residues. The CDR3 DNA sequence: TGTGCCAGCAGCGTAGGGCAGGGGATATCCTACGAGCAGTACTTC. Translating it yields CASSVGQGISYEQYF. The full variable domain, in which reference TRBV9 and TRBJ2-7 provide the parts outside the CDR3, is DSGVTQTPKHLITATGQRVTLRCSPRSGDLSVYWYQQSLDQGLQFLIQYYNGEERAKGNILERFSAQQFPDLHSELNLSSLELGDSALYFCASSVGQGISYEQYFGPGTRLTVT.

The chain employs TRBV5-5 and TRBJ1-5, with a tentative D call TRBD1 (6 bases). Trimming took 4 bases from V and 7 from J, leaving 18 bases between them. The CDR3 sequence is 15 residues long. The germline gives CDR1 SGHKS, CDR2 YYEKEE (reference sequence). In DNA, the CDR3 is TGTGCCAGCAGCGCCCCTGGGGGCCAGAACCAGCCCCAGCATTTT. This gives the protein CASSAPGGQNQPQHF.

This chain uses TRBV19 with TRBJ2-2, with a tentative D call TRBD1 (7 bases). Germline values: CDR1 LNHDA, CDR2 SQIVND (reference sequence). The CDR3 sequence is 19 residues long. V gave up 0 bases and J gave up 5 bases, with 22 bases separating them. The CDR3 region has the DNA TGTGCCAGTAGTATAGATCCAGGGGGGACCACCCGTGAGACCGGGGAGCTGTTTTTT. The encoded protein is CASSIDPGGTTRETGELFF.

This clone showed up just once. The rearrangement uses TRBV5-1 and TRBJ2-2; D ambiguous. The germline V gene has CDR1 SGHRS and CDR2 YFSETQ. The V gene lost 2 bases and the J gene lost 6 bases, with 2 bases spanning the gap. This CDR3 is built from 11 residues. CDR3 sequence: CASSFSGELFF. For the CDR3, the DNA is TGCGCCAGCAGCTTCTCCGGGGAGCTGTTTTTT.

A few counts support this clone. This sequence joins TRBV3-1 (or the pseudogene TRBV3-2) and TRBJ2-6, with TRBD1 identical over 9 bases. The CDR3 is made up of 17 amino acids. Looked up from germline, CDR1 is LGHDT and CDR2 is YNNKEL (reference sequence). Germline trimming cut 4 bases from V and 0 bases from J; bases unmatched to any gene: 4. The CDR3 protein is CASSPGQGISGANVLTF. The CDR3 nucleotides read TGTGCCAGCAGCCCGGGACAGGGTATCTCTGGGGCCAACGTCCTGACTTTC.

The CDR3 nucleotides are TGTGCCAGCAGCCTCGGGACTAGCGGGATAGAGCAAGAGACCCAGTACTTC. Translating it yields CASSLGTSGIEQETQYF. This chain joins TRBV3-1 (or the pseudogene TRBV3-2) and TRBJ2-5; 13 bases match TRBD2. This CDR3 is built from 17 residues. The V and J ends lost 4 bases and 2 bases, in that order; junction bases with no gene match: 7. CDR1 LGHDT and CDR2 YNNKEL come from the germline V gene (reference sequence).

The chain uses TRBV7-9 and TRBJ1-4, with unresolved D. The CDR3 loop spans 14 amino acids. Trimming removed 3 bases at V and 0 bases at J, with 5 bases between. Looked up from germline, CDR1 is SEHNR and CDR2 is FQNEAQ (reference sequence). The CDR3 nucleotides are TGTGCCAGCAGCTTTGGCACAACTAATGAAAAACTGTTTTTT. This codes for CASSFGTTNEKLFF.

The V call is TRBV6-5, the J call TRBJ1-5; D call uncertain. Germline V CDR1 and CDR2: MNHEY, SVGAGI. V lost 7 bases and J lost 0, with 10 bases in between. The CDR3 is 14 residues long. Here the CDR3 DNA reads TGTGCCAGCATTCAACAGAATAGCAATCAGCCCCAGCATTTT. It yields the protein CASIQQNSNQPQHF.

This clone was observed a single time. The chain has TRBV12-3 or TRBV12-4 and TRBJ2-7, with TRBD2 identical over 7 bases. V shed 9 bases, J shed 4 bases, and the junction held 6 bases outside the gene matches. The CDR3 is 12 amino acids. CDR3 sequence: CARRVGGYEQYF. The CDR3 coding sequence is TGTGCCAGGCGGGTGGGAGGGTACGAGCAGTACTTC.

The chain has TRBV4-1 and TRBJ2-1; 16 nucleotides align to TRBD2. Germline values: CDR1 MGHRA, CDR2 YSYEKL. The V gene end was trimmed by 1 base and the J gene end by 5 bases; junction bases not matched to a gene: 8. This CDR3 contains 19 residues. In DNA, the CDR3 is TGCGCCAGCAGCCAAGGCACCCTGGGACTAGCGGGAGGGGACAATGAGCAGTTCTTC. It yields the protein CASSQGTLGLAGGDNEQFF.

The rearrangement uses TRBV9 and TRBJ2-2, with TRBD1 as a possible D gene (5 bases). The CDR3 is made up of 16 amino acids. The V gene lost 1 base and the J gene lost 2 bases, with 12 bases spanning the gap. Germline CDR1 is SGDLS and CDR2 is YYNGEE. CDR3 region: CASSVLVGVNTGELFF. The CDR3 DNA reads as TGTGCCAGCAGCGTACTCGTAGGGGTAAACACCGGGGAGCTGTTTTTT. The full variable domain, with the rest looked up from reference TRBV9 and TRBJ2-2, is DSGVTQTPKHLITATGQRVTLRCSPRSGDLSVYWYQQSLDQGLQFLIQYYNGEERAKGNILERFSAQQFPDLHSELNLSSLELGDSALYFCASSVLVGVNTGELFFGEGSRLTVL.

The chain recombines TRBV9 with TRBJ2-1, with D perhaps matching TRBD1 (8 bases). CDR1 is SGDLS and CDR2 is YYNGEE in the germline V gene. Trimming shortened V by 0 bases and J by 2 bases, and 18 bases separated the two germline ends. The CDR3 consists of 18 residues. The CDR3 DNA is TGTGCCAGCAGCGTAGACAGGGGGGGCCTGGCCACCTACAATGAGCAGTTCTTC. Translated: CASSVDRGGLATYNEQFF.

This rearrangement joins TRBV13 to TRBJ2-1, with 14 bases identical to TRBD2. The germline V gene has CDR1 PRHDT and CDR2 FYEKMQ (reference sequence). V lost 3 bases to trimming and J lost 10 bases; unmatched junction nucleotides: 5. The CDR3 extends over 15 amino acids. The CDR3 nucleotides read TGTGCCAGCAGCTTGGGGACTAGCGGGAGTAGGGAGCAGTTCTTC. As protein: CASSLGTSGSREQFF.

This clone was seen a handful of times. The chain joins TRBV11-1 to TRBJ2-7; D call uncertain. This CDR3 is 12 amino acids long. Germline values: CDR1 SGHAT, CDR2 FQDESV (reference sequence). The V gene lost 3 bases and the J gene lost 2 bases, with 5 bases spanning the gap. The CDR3 nucleotides are TGTGCCAGCAGCTTGATAGCCTACGAGCAGTACTTC. This sequence encodes CASSLIAYEQYF.

V is TRBV5-4 and J is TRBJ1-2; 11 bases fit TRBD1. The CDR3 has 14 residues. Germline V gene sequence: CDR1 SGHNT, CDR2 YYREEE (reference sequence). Trimming cost V 5 bases and J 7 bases; bases outside gene matches: 7. The CDR3 region has the DNA TGTGCCAGCAGGTCTGGACAGGGGGCCGGTGGCTACACCTTC. Translation gives CASRSGQGAGGYTF.

The V and J genes are TRBV5-1 and TRBJ2-3; TRBD2 might be the D (5 bases). The V end was cut by 0 bases, the J end by 0 bases, with 17 bases between. Germline values: CDR1 SGHRS, CDR2 YFSETQ. This CDR3 region has 18 residues. The CDR3 DNA sequence: TGCGCCAGCAGCTTGGGCCGTCTAGCCCGGTCTAGCACAGATACGCAGTATTTT. It translates to CASSLGRLARSSTDTQYF. The full variable domain, completed using reference TRBV5-1 and TRBJ2-3, is KAGVTQTPRYLIKTRGQQVTLSCSPISGHRSVSWYQQTPGQGLQFLFEYFSETQRNKGNFPGRFSGRQFSNSRSEMNVSTLELGDSALYLCASSLGRLARSSTDTQYFGPGTRLTVL.

A note on this clone: The junction and the germline gene differ at one end; a read error may be behind it. This rearrangement joins TRBV3-1 (or the pseudogene TRBV3-2) to TRBJ2-7; D gene ambiguous. This CDR3 comprises 12 residues. Germline V lookup: CDR1 LGHDT, CDR2 YNNKEL (reference sequence). CDR3 DNA sequence: TGTGTCAGCAGCCGTACTAACTACGAGCAGTACTTC. Its translation: CVSSRTNYEQYF.

This chain links TRBV6-5 with TRBJ1-1, with D uncertain. The germline CDR1 and CDR2 sequences are MNHEY and SVGAGI. V was clipped by 6 bases and J by 1 base, with 6 bases between them. The CDR3 totals 12 residues. DNA for the CDR3: TGTGCCAGCAGAGCTGGGAACACTGAAGCTTTCTTT. It yields the protein CASRAGNTEAFF.